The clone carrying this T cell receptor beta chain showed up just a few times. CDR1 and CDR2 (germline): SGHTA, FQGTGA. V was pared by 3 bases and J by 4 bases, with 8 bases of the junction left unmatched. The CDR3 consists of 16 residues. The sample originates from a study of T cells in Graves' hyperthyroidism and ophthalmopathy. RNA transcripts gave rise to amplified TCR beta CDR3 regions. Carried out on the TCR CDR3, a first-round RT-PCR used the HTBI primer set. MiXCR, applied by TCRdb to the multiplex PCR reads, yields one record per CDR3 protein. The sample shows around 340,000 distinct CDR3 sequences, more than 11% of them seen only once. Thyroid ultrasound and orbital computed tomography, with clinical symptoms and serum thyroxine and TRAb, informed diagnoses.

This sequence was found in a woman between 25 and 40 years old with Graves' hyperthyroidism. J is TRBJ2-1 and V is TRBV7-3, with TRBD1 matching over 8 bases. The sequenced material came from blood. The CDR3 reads CASSLQGTGTYNEQFF. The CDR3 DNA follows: TGTGCCAGCAGCTTGCAAGGGACAGGTACATACAATGAGCAGTTCTTC.